This T cell receptor (beta chain) is drawn from a study of blood T cell repertoires in COVID-19 (dated by TCRdb to 2018 to 2020). Background for the entire study: The collaborator samples originated in the United States, Italy and Spain and spanned the acute and convalescent phases of COVID-19. Subjects who had been exposed to COVID-19, were actively infected with it, or had recovered from it provided the deeply sampled blood TCRbeta repertoires that made up the dataset. The prospective study material was composed of cDNA or gDNA derived from T cells, B-cell-depleted T cells, or PBMCs. The repertoires were released in a freely available public database meant as a resource for research on the immune response to SARS-CoV-2. Nearly every sample came with metadata listing a de-identified subject ID, COVID-19 status, age in years and sex. Samples were obtained from the ongoing ImmuneRACE study (first 160 participants) and from about 1,300 subjects provided by 6 global collaborators. HLA class I and class II types, where available, came from metadata supplied by the sample provider rather than from assay-based typing. General findings and caveats noted by the study authors: The amount of clinical and demographic metadata varied by source and participant and was provided uncurated.

Including cysteine and phenylalanine, the CDR3 has 13 amino acids. Only CDR3 DNA is held: 39 bases, read in frame from base 1. CDR1 and CDR2 were assigned from the germline V gene as SQVTM and ANQGSEA. Trimming takes 6 bases from V and 0 bases from J, and the germline ends sit 11 bases apart. This clone was recorded a few times. What antigen it recognizes has not been identified. The record has no base qualities; no much larger clone is one base away. TCRbeta CDR3 regions were amplified from genomic DNA by means of the immunoSEQ Assay, a bias-controlled multiplex PCR. For the original study's pipeline: Within the assay, amplification of reference gene primers was used to estimate how many nucleated cells each sample contained. To quantify the absolute abundance of each unique TCRbeta CDR3 rearrangement, sequence reads were collapsed and filtered. For each sample, productive Simpson clonality was calculated as the square root of Simpson's diversity index over productive rearrangements. TCRdb re-hosts the immuneACCESS table, in-frame sequences only. Its copies lack some clones; in the studies checked, an unresolved V gene accounts for under half of them, and the cause for the rest is not known. V, J and clone size were drawn from that table, and D and trimming were deduced from the DNA. Here the sample has roughly 300,000 clones; approximately 87% occur a single time. The ten largest make up 7.8% of the sample.

A second Seattle source provided samples from volunteer blood donors who had recovered from COVID-19. Collaborating institutions collected whole blood in K2EDTA tubes following their own protocols. For TCRbeta analysis, collaborator samples were shipped as frozen whole blood, as isolated PBMCs, or as DNA extracted from either sample type. The chain links TRBV29-1 with TRBJ1-1; the D gene identity is not certain. The sample comprised peripheral blood. This receptor was identified in a woman aged 50 to 60 who had recovered from COVID-19. The CDR3 protein: CSVSISVNTEAFF. The nucleotide sequence is TGCAGCGTCTCCATTTCGGTGAACACTGAAGCTTTCTTT.